One T cell receptor beta chain is described in this entry. The antigen is not known. The authors amplified TCR beta CDR3 regions from RNA transcripts. Second-round multiplex PCR came after first-round RT-PCR with HTBI primers. TCRdb reprocessed the multiplex PCR reads via MiXCR and lists one record per CDR3 protein. The sample lists 200,000 to 250,000 distinct CDR3 sequences; around 45% were seen once. These data belong to a study of Graves' ophthalmopathy and Graves' hyperthyroidism. Overall study findings and caveats: Most expanded clonotypes in thyroid above 0.001 frequency also showed up in blood.

The CDR3 is 13 residues long. Per germline, CDR1 SNHLY and CDR2 FYNNEI. V shed 5 bases and J shed 2 bases, with 10 bases lying between them. Orbital computed tomography, thyroid ultrasound, TRAb, serum thyroxine and clinical symptoms formed the basis of diagnosis. Sequenced: peripheral blood. V is TRBV2 and J is TRBJ2-7; no clear D gene. The sequence derives from an adult man with Graves' ophthalmopathy. Here the CDR3 reads CASSSHGPYEQYF. The CDR3, as DNA: TGTGCCAGCAGTTCCCACGGGCCCTACGAGCAGTACTTC.